The T cell receptor (beta chain) described here comes from a study of blood T cells in healthy people across ages. Study-wide findings and caveats: Greater diversity and more naive CD4+ cells were seen in long-lived donors than in aged donors. Any conclusive comparison of naive versus antigen-experienced cells was prevented by using unsorted PBMCs.

The authors ran a second PCR of roughly 7 to 11 cycles using a sample-barcoded 5' primer and a J-beta primer mix. A template-switch adaptor containing 12 random nucleotides labeled each cDNA molecule. Each CDR3 protein is one row after TCRdb ran MiXCR on the 5' RACE reads. The sample lists about 780,000 distinct CDR3 sequences; around 50% were seen once. Healthy Caucasian individuals from Russia aged about 6 to 100 were enrolled as donors. V shed 4 bases and J shed 4 bases, with 9 bases lying between them. This CDR3 is built from 13 residues. Germline assignment: CDR1 LGHNA and CDR2 YSLEER. With respect to this clonotype: Its antigen remains unknown. With a much larger clone just one base away, this may be a read error.

The source material was blood. This sequence was found in a man of 80 years or more in good health. V usage is TRBV4-3 and J usage is TRBJ2-3; D not resolved. CDR3 bases: TGCGCCAGCAGCCTGGACGGCGCAGATACGCAGTATTTT. It yields the protein CASSLDGADTQYF.